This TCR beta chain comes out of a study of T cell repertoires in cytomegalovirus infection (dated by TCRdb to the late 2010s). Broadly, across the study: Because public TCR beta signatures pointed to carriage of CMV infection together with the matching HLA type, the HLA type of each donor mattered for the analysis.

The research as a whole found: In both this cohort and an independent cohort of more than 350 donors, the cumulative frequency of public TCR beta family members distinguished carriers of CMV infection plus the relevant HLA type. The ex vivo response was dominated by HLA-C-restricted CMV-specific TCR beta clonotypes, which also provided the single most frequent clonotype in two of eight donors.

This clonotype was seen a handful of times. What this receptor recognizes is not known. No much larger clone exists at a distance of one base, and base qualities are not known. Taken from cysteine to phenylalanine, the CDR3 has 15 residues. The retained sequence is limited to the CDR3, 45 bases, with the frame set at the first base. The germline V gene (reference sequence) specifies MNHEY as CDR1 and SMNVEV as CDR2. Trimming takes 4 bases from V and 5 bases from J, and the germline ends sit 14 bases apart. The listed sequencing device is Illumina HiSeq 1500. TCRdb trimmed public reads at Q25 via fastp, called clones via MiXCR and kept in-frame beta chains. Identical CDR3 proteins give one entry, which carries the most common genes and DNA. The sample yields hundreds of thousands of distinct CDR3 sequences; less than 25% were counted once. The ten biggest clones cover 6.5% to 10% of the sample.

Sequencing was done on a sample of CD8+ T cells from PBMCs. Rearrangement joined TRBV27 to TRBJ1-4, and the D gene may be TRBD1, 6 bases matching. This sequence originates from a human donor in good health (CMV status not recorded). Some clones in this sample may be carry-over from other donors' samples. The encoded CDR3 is CASSSTWDTNEKLFF. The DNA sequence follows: TGTGCCAGCAGTTCTACGTGGGACACGAATGAAAAACTGTTTTTT.